The rows below give T cell receptor beta chains drawn from one sample of a study of PD-L1 blockade in urothelial cancer. Sequenced by immunoSEQ multiplex PCR; TCRdb stores in-frame clones only, minus some. The table shows about 95,000 clones, with about nine tenths occurring only once. The source was PBMCs, collected around atezolizumab (anti-PD-L1) treatment. The receptors here all came from a man aged 55-75 years with urothelial cancer. CDR3s include the opening cysteine and the closing phenylalanine or tryptophan. The D gene is left open where the match is weak. Clone size is not always given. Where it is, it says once, few, many or a class for expanded clones.

abundance: .; v_gene: TRBV5-1; j_gene: TRBJ2-1; d_gene: .; CDR3aa: CASSPTLSSYNEQFF; CDR3nt: TGCGCCAGCAGCCCTACTCTGAGCTCCTACAATGAGCAGTTCTTC
abundance: .; v_gene: TRBV5-1; j_gene: TRBJ2-3; d_gene: .; CDR3aa: CASSSQSTDTQYF; CDR3nt: TGCGCCAGCAGCTCGCAGAGCACAGATACGCAGTATTTT
abundance: .; v_gene: TRBV11-2; j_gene: TRBJ2-7; d_gene: .; CDR3aa: CASSLGGPASSYEQYF; CDR3nt: TGTGCCAGCAGCTTAGGAGGGCCTGCCAGCTCCTACGAGCAGTACTTC
abundance: .; v_gene: TRBV5-8; j_gene: TRBJ1-1; d_gene: .; CDR3aa: CASSPAGGSEAFF; CDR3nt: TGTGCCAGCAGTCCGGCGGGGGGATCTGAAGCTTTCTTT
abundance: few; v_gene: TRBV7-3; j_gene: TRBJ2-7; d_gene: .; CDR3aa: CASSQGRGDEQYF; CDR3nt: TGTGCCAGCAGCCAGGGGAGGGGCGACGAGCAGTACTTC
abundance: .; v_gene: TRBV2; j_gene: TRBJ2-7; d_gene: TRBD2; CDR3aa: CASSRLAVNYEQYF; CDR3nt: TGTGCCAGCAGTCGACTAGCGGTAAACTACGAGCAGTACTTC
abundance: few; v_gene: TRBV5-1; j_gene: TRBJ2-7; d_gene: TRBD2; CDR3aa: CASSLLAGGYEQYF; CDR3nt: TGCGCCAGCAGCTTGCTAGCGGGGGGGTACGAGCAGTACTTC
abundance: .; v_gene: TRBV10-3; j_gene: TRBJ2-3; d_gene: .; CDR3aa: CAISESGPFGIQSEDTQYF; CDR3nt: TGTGCCATCAGTGAGTCGGGGCCTTTCGGCATCCAAAGCGAAGATACGCAGTATTTT
abundance: .; v_gene: TRBV14; j_gene: TRBJ2-5; d_gene: .; CDR3aa: CASSQGYGVGEETQYF; CDR3nt: TGTGCCAGCAGCCAAGGCTATGGGGTCGGGGAGGAGACCCAGTACTTC
abundance: .; v_gene: TRBV19; j_gene: TRBJ2-1; d_gene: TRBD1; CDR3aa: CASSPRDSNNEQFF; CDR3nt: TGTGCCAGTAGTCCCCGGGACAGCAACAATGAGCAGTTCTTC
abundance: .; v_gene: TRBV15; j_gene: TRBJ2-3; d_gene: TRBD1; CDR3aa: CATSNPGQYTDTQYF; CDR3nt: TGTGCCACCAGCAACCCGGGACAGTACACAGATACGCAGTATTTT
abundance: few; v_gene: TRBV2; j_gene: TRBJ1-2; d_gene: .; CDR3aa: CASRERQDYGYTF; CDR3nt: TGTGCCAGCAGGGAACGACAGGACTATGGCTACACCTTC
abundance: few; v_gene: TRBV4-1; j_gene: TRBJ1-1; d_gene: TRBD1; CDR3aa: CASSHPGQGRTEAFF; CDR3nt: TGCGCCAGCAGCCACCCGGGACAGGGAAGGACTGAAGCTTTCTTT
abundance: .; v_gene: TRBV30; j_gene: TRBJ1-1; d_gene: .; CDR3aa: CAWRKGVPEAFF; CDR3nt: TGTGCCTGGAGGAAGGGGGTCCCTGAAGCTTTCTTT
abundance: few; v_gene: TRBV6-5; j_gene: TRBJ2-5; d_gene: TRBD1; CDR3aa: CASSTGTGGAETQYF; CDR3nt: TGTGCCAGCAGTACAGGGACAGGGGGGGCAGAGACCCAGTACTTC
abundance: .; v_gene: TRBV11-3; j_gene: TRBJ2-1; d_gene: TRBD1; CDR3aa: CASSLGVDRANNEQFF; CDR3nt: TGTGCCAGCAGCTTAGGAGTAGACAGGGCCAACAATGAGCAGTTCTTC
abundance: .; v_gene: TRBV7-9; j_gene: TRBJ1-2; d_gene: TRBD1; CDR3aa: CASSLVAGGADYGYTF; CDR3nt: TGTGCCAGCAGCTTAGTAGCAGGGGGCGCGGACTATGGCTACACCTTC
abundance: .; v_gene: TRBV11-2; j_gene: TRBJ2-2; d_gene: TRBD2; CDR3aa: CASSLGTSHSGELFF; CDR3nt: TGTGCCAGCAGCTTAGGGACTAGTCATTCCGGGGAGCTGTTTTTT
abundance: .; v_gene: TRBV18; j_gene: TRBJ2-3; d_gene: .; CDR3aa: CASSAGSTDTQYF; CDR3nt: TGTGCCAGCTCAGCCGGTAGCACAGATACGCAGTATTTT
abundance: .; v_gene: TRBV19; j_gene: TRBJ2-1; d_gene: TRBD1; CDR3aa: CASSIGDSLRPNEQFF; CDR3nt: TGTGCCAGTAGTATAGGGGACAGTCTTCGGCCCAATGAGCAGTTCTTC
abundance: .; v_gene: TRBV5-4; j_gene: TRBJ1-1; d_gene: TRBD1; CDR3aa: CASRPTGDTEAFF; CDR3nt: TGTGCCAGCAGACCGACAGGGGACACTGAAGCTTTCTTT
abundance: .; v_gene: TRBV18; j_gene: TRBJ2-5; d_gene: TRBD2; CDR3aa: CASSPPAGGETQYF; CDR3nt: TGTGCCAGCTCACCACCCGCGGGGGGAGAGACCCAGTACTTC
abundance: .; v_gene: TRBV5-6; j_gene: TRBJ1-5; d_gene: .; CDR3aa: CASSLGPFGRGQVHQPQHF; CDR3nt: TGTGCCAGCAGCTTGGGACCCTTCGGTCGAGGGCAGGTCCATCAGCCCCAGCATTTT